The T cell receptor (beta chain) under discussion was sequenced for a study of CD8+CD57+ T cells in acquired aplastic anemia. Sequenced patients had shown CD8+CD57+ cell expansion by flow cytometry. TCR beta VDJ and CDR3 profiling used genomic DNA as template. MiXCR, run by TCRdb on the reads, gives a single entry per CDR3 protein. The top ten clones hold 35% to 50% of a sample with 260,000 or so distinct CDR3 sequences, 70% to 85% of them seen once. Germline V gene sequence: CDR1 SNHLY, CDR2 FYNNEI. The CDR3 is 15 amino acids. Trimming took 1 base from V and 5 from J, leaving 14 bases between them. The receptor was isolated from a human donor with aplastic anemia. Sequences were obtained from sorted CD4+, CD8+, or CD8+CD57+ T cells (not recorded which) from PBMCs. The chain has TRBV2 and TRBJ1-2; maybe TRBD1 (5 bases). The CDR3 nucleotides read TGTGCCAGCAGTGAAGTAAGGGGTAAGGAATATGGCTACACCTTC. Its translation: CASSEVRGKEYGYTF.